These T cell receptor beta chains were read from a single sample in a study of sequential checkpoint blockade in melanoma. Generated by immunoSEQ multiplex PCR, the TCRdb table keeps only in-frame clones and is missing some. The sample carries about 1,000 clones, under 30% recorded once. Sequenced material: tumor tissue (inferred from file names), taken from a patient given nivolumab and ipilimumab in sequence. The source is a human donor with melanoma. The conserved cysteine and the conserved F or W are not part of the CDR3 here. The D gene is left open where the match is weak. The listing skips clone size in some rows; elsewhere it reads once, few, many or a size class.

D	V	J	size	CDR3
TRBD1	TRBV11-3	TRBJ1-6	few	ASSSQGPESPLH
.	TRBV5-1	TRBJ2-5	.	ASSQDGGKGETQY
.	TRBV28	TRBJ1-2	few	ASSRRQNNYGYT
.	TRBV6-8	TRBJ2-7	few	ASSYSGSSYEQY
.	TRBV19	TRBJ2-1	large	ASSTWGNNEQF
.	TRBV28	TRBJ1-3	.	ASSPPEGFGNTIY
.	TRBV19	TRBJ2-3	.	ASSTGSYAQY
.	TRBV6-8	TRBJ1-1	large	ASSRGVDTEAF
TRBD1	TRBV11-3	TRBJ1-6	.	ASSQGQGLGSPLH
.	TRBV7-1	TRBJ2-1	medium-sized	ASSLVPGNEQF
TRBD1	TRBV9	TRBJ1-5	few	ASSVGTGYQPQH
.	TRBV11-3	TRBJ2-7	few	ASSSYGGSYEQY
TRBD1	TRBV11-3	TRBJ1-1	large	ASSPGQGSVNTEAF
TRBD1	TRBV30	TRBJ2-7	.	AWDRDSYEQY
.	TRBV11-3	TRBJ2-2	few	ASSLDSRGTGELF
.	TRBV6-8	TRBJ1-2	.	ASSYARGNNYGYT
.	TRBV11-3	TRBJ1-1	medium-sized	ASSSLGDSYTEAF
TRBD1	TRBV6-8	TRBJ2-1	few	ASSPNRDRDNEQF
.	TRBV6-1	TRBJ1-1	.	ASSEAGAANTEAF
.	TRBV6-8	TRBJ1-1	few	ASSYSGQRPRMGNTEAF
.	TRBV4-1	TRBJ2-1	few	ASSQDRSPSYNEQF
.	TRBV7-1	TRBJ1-4	few	ASSPVFGEKLF
.	TRBV18	TRBJ2-5	.	ASSPYQETQY
TRBD2	TRBV11-3	TRBJ2-2	few	ASSLDPNKRLADGELF
.	TRBV11-3	TRBJ2-3	.	ASSPSPAFDGADTQY
.	TRBV9	TRBJ2-1	.	ASSATDRAIEQF
.	TRBV6-8	TRBJ1-1	.	ASSYDGWVRSAF
.	TRBV19	TRBJ1-2	few	ASSPRQIYGYT
.	TRBV30	TRBJ2-1	.	AWSRVAENLNNEQF
.	TRBV6-8	TRBJ1-2	few	AISAGEGANYGYT
TRBD1	TRBV29-1	TRBJ1-2	.	SVGTGGPGGYT
TRBD1	TRBV11-3	TRBJ1-2	medium-sized	ASSMGQANYGYT